One sample yielded the 12 T cell receptor beta chains listed below, sequenced in a study of blood T cell repertoires in COVID-19. Sequencing used immunoSEQ multiplex PCR; TCRdb keeps in-frame clones, though not all of them. The profile shows 150,000 to 200,000 clones, just under 80% of them singletons. Sequenced material: peripheral blood. These receptors were taken from an elderly woman with active or convalescent COVID-19.

The chain couples TRBV3-1 (or the pseudogene TRBV3-2) to TRBJ1-1; D is perhaps TRBD1 (6 bases). The V end was cut by 6 bases, the J end by 3 bases, with 17 bases between. In germline, CDR1 is LGHDT, CDR2 YNNKEL (reference sequence). The CDR3 has 15 residues. As DNA, the CDR3 is TGTGCCAGCAGACCCGATTGGGGGCTAGACACTGAAGCTTTCTTT. Translating it yields CASRPDWGLDTEAFF.

The chain joins TRBV2 to TRBJ2-2; TRBD2 matches at 14 bases. The CDR3 loop spans 15 amino acids. Germline V gives CDR1 SNHLY, CDR2 FYNNEI. V shed 8 bases and J 3 bases; nucleotides not matched to a gene: 2. CDR3 amino acids: CASRTSGGYTGELFF. The CDR3 coding sequence is TGTGCCAGCCGGACTAGCGGGGGGTACACCGGGGAGCTGTTTTTT.

This chain uses TRBV6-5 with TRBJ1-4; 11 bases are shared with TRBD1. Trimming at V came to 7 bases and at J to 8 bases, leaving 9 bases not matched to a gene. The germline V gene has CDR1 MNHEY and CDR2 SVGAGI. This CDR3 comprises 15 residues. CDR3 in DNA: TGTGCCAGCACACGAAAGGGGACAGGGGGGGAAAAACTGTTTTTT. Amino acids: CASTRKGTGGEKLFF.

The chain employs TRBV19 and TRBJ2-3; 8 nucleotides match TRBD2. From germline, CDR1 is LNHDA and CDR2 SQIVND (reference sequence). The CDR3 contains 12 residues. With V trimmed by 4 bases and J by 11 bases, 5 bases remained unmatched. CDR3 sequence: CASSTSGRWQYF. DNA for the CDR3: TGTGCCAGTAGTACTAGCGGGCGATGGCAGTATTTT.

This clone has only one observation. V is TRBV19 and J is TRBJ1-5, with a tentative D call TRBD1 (5 bases). The CDR3 is 14 residues long. V was shortened by 6 bases and J by 7 bases, with 16 bases between the two germline ends. Per germline, CDR1 LNHDA and CDR2 SQIVND (reference sequence). CDR3: CASRNWGGNQPQHF. The CDR3 DNA sequence: TGTGCCAGTAGGAATTGGGGGGGGAACCAGCCCCAGCATTTT.

Here the CDR3 reads CASSPHSTSGGLSGSTDTQYF. The CDR3 DNA reads as TGTGCCAGCAGCCCACACTCAACTAGCGGGGGGCTCTCGGGAAGCACAGATACGCAGTATTTT. J is TRBJ2-3 and V is TRBV4-2; the match to TRBD2 covers 12 bases. CDR1 and CDR2 from the germline V gene are LGHNA and YNFKEQ. V was pared by 4 bases and J by 0 bases, with 17 bases of the junction left unmatched. The CDR3 spans 21 residues.

The chain combines TRBV5-1 with TRBJ2-5; D is possibly TRBD2 (6 bases). CDR3 length: 16 amino acids. Germline CDR1 SGHRS, CDR2 YFSETQ. The ends were cut back, 2 bases at V and 0 bases at J, with 14 bases in the middle. The CDR3 DNA reads TGCGCCAGCAGCTTATTGGTAGCGGACCACCAAGAGACCCAGTACTTC. The encoded protein is CASSLLVADHQETQYF.

This rearrangement joins TRBV4-3 to TRBJ1-3; D not certain. The V and J ends lost 1 base and 0 bases respectively, with 7 bases between them. Germline V gene lookup returns CDR1 LGHNA and CDR2 YSLEER. This CDR3 is built from 15 residues. CDR3 DNA: TGCGCCAGCAGCCAAGTGGTGAGCTCTGGAAACACCATATATTTT. Its translation: CASSQVVSSGNTIYF.

The V gene is TRBV18, the J gene TRBJ2-3, with unresolved D. The CDR3 length is 13 residues. Trimming stripped 2 bases from V and 0 bases from J, with 3 bases between. Germline V CDR1 and CDR2: KGHSH, LQKENI. CDR3 protein: CASSPASTDTQYF. Written as DNA, the CDR3 is TGTGCCAGCTCACCAGCGAGCACAGATACGCAGTATTTT.

The sample holds one count of this clone. The V gene is TRBV5-1, the J gene TRBJ2-3; 8 bases are a match to TRBD1. The germline gives CDR1 SGHRS, CDR2 YFSETQ. The CDR3 spans 15 residues. The V and J ends lost 3 bases and 2 bases, in that order; junction bases with no gene match: 5. CDR3 loop: CASSSTGGTTDTQYF. DNA for the CDR3: TGCGCCAGCAGCTCAACAGGGGGTACCACAGATACGCAGTATTTT.

The chain links TRBV6-6 to TRBJ2-7, with D tentatively TRBD2 (6 bases). The V gene's germline CDR1 is MNHNY and CDR2 SVGAGI (reference sequence). The CDR3 covers 15 residues. The V gene lost 4 bases and the J gene lost 5 bases, with 18 bases spanning the gap. CDR3 bases: TGTGCCAGCAGTTCCCTACTCCGGGGAGGTGACGAGCAGTACTTC. Translating gives CASSSLLRGGDEQYF.

The rearrangement uses TRBV5-1 and TRBJ1-5; 10 bases map to TRBD1. The CDR3 loop spans 17 amino acids. The germline V gene has CDR1 SGHRS and CDR2 YFSETQ. Losses at the gene ends were 4 bases for V and 5 bases for J; bases not matched to a gene: 12. CDR3 in DNA: TGCGCCAGCAGCCGTAACCCGGGACAGGGGATTGATCAGCCCCAGCATTTT. Translated: CASSRNPGQGIDQPQHF.